Here is one T cell receptor (beta chain) with its context. The antigen is undetermined. The sample comes from a study of CD8 T cells in ankylosing spondylitis. Using quantitative 5'-RACE with molecular barcodes, the authors made TCR beta libraries. TCRdb redid the calling of the 5' RACE reads with MiXCR, one entry per CDR3 protein. The sample lists about 220,000 distinct CDR3 sequences, about 7% seen once, with 14% in the top ten. This CDR3 spans 12 amino acids. Unmatched junction bases numbered 4, after V lost 4 bases and J lost 10 bases. CDR1 SQVTM and CDR2 ANQGSEA come from the germline V gene. Whole-study results and caveats: Seemingly distinctive of ankylosing spondylitis blood was a TCR beta motif formed by eight highly homologous variants. Within peripheral blood, clones linked to disease were CD8+ and relatively rare.

This chain joins TRBV29-1 and TRBJ1-4; 9 bases are shared with TRBD1. The receptor was isolated from a male donor with ankylosing spondylitis. Sequences were obtained from blood, either unsorted or a sorted T cell fraction (not recorded which). As DNA, the CDR3 is TGCAGCGTTGGGACAGGGGAGGGAAAACTGTTTTTT. Translating it yields CSVGTGEGKLFF.